This entry describes one T cell receptor beta chain. Its antigen is undetermined. Method: immunoSEQ multiplex PCR; TCRdb's copy keeps in-frame clones and lacks some. The sample yields about 80,000 clones, 70% to 90% seen once. These data come from a study of OX40 agonist ivuxolimab in advanced cancers. General observations from the study: Expansion of clones was among the lowest in partial responders at 0.1-3.0 mg/kg.

V lost 6 bases and J lost 0; bases outside the gene matches: 11. The CDR3 length is 17 residues. The germline V gene has CDR1 LNHDA and CDR2 SQIVND (reference sequence). The V and J genes are TRBV19 and TRBJ1-5, with TRBD1 matching over 7 bases. The TCR originated in an adult with an advanced solid tumor such as melanoma, head and neck, liver or kidney cancer. This specimen consisted of CD4+ or CD8+ T cells sorted from blood, obtained in a trial of the OX40 agonist ivuxolimab. CDR3 DNA sequence: TGTGCCAGTAGGCCCCACAGGGGCCATTATAGCAATCAGCCCCAGCATTTT. Translation gives CASRPHRGHYSNQPQHF.